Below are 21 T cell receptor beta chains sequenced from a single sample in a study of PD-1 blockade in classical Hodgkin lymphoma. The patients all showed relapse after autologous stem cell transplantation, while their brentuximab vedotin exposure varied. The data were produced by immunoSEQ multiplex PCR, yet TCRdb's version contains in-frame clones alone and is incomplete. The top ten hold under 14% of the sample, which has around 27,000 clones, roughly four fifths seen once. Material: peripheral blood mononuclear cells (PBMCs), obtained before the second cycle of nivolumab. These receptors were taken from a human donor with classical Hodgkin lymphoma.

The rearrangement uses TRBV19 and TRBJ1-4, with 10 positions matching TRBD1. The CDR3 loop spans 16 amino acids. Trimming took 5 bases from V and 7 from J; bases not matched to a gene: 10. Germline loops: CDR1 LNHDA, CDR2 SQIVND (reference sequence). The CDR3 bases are TGTGCCAGTAGTCCCCACCCGGGACAGGGGCGTGAAAAACTGTTTTTT. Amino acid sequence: CASSPHPGQGREKLFF.

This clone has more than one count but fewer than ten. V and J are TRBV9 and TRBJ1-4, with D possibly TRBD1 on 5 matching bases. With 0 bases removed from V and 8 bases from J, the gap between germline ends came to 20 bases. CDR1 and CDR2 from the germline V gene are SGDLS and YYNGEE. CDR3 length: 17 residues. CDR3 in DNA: TGTGCCAGCAGCGTAGCCGGGACGCCGTCTTCTGAGGAAAAACTGTTTTTT. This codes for CASSVAGTPSSEEKLFF.

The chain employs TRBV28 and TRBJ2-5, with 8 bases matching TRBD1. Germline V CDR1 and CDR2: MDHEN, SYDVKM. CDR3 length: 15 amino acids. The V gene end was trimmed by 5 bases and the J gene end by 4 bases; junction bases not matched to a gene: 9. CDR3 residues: CASSGSRTGRETQYF. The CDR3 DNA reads TGTGCCAGCAGTGGTAGCAGGACAGGGAGAGAGACCCAGTACTTC.

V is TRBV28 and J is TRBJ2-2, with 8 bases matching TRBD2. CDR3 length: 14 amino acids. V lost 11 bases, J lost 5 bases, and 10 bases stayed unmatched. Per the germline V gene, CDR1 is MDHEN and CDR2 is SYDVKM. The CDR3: CAGHSRGGTGELFF. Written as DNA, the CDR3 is TGTGCCGGCCACAGCCGGGGGGGGACCGGGGAGCTGTTTTTT.

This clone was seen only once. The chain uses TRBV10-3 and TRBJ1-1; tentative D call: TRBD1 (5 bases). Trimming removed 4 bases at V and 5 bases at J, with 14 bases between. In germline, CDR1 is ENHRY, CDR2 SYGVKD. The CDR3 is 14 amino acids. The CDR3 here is CAISGEGSWTEAFF. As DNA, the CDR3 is TGTGCCATCAGTGGTGAGGGGAGCTGGACTGAAGCTTTCTTT.

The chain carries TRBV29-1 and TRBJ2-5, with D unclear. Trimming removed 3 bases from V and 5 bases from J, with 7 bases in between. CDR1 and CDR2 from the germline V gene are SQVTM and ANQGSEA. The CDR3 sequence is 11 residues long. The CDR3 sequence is CSVDRLETQYF. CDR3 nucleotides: TGCAGCGTTGATCGGTTGGAGACCCAGTACTTC.

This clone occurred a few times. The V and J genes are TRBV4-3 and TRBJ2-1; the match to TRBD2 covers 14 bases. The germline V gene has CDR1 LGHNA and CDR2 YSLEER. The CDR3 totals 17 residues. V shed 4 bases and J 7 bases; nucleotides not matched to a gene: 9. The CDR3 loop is CASSLRTSGGPGNEQFF. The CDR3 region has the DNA TGCGCCAGCAGCCTTCGGACTAGCGGGGGGCCTGGGAATGAGCAGTTCTTC.

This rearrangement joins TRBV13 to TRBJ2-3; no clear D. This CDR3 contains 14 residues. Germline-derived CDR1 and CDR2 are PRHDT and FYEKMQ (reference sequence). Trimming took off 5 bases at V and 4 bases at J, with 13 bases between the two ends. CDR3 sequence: CASSPNQRADTQYF. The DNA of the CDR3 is TGTGCCAGCAGCCCTAACCAACGGGCAGATACGCAGTATTTT.

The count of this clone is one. CDR3: CASSLDPTVNTEAFF. CDR3 nucleotide sequence: TGTGCCAGCAGCTTGGATCCTACGGTGAACACTGAAGCTTTCTTT. The chain is built from TRBV5-8 and TRBJ1-1, with unresolved D. The V end lost 0 bases, the J end lost 0 bases, and 9 bases lay between the germline ends. The germline V gene encodes CDR1 SGHTS and CDR2 YDEGEE. The CDR3 sequence is 15 residues long.

The CDR3 DNA sequence: TGCGCCAGCAGCCAAGATCGGGCAGGGTCCTACGAGCAGTACTTC. It translates to CASSQDRAGSYEQYF. The rearrangement joins TRBV4-1 to TRBJ2-7; maybe TRBD1 (5 bases). CDR1 is MGHRA, CDR2 YSYEKL, per germline. V gave up 0 bases and J gave up 1 base, with 10 bases separating them. This CDR3 is built from 15 residues.

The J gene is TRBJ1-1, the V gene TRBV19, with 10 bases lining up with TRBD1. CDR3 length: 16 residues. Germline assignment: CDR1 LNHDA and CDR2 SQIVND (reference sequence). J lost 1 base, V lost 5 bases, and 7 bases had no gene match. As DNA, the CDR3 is TGTGCCAGTAGTCTCCGGACAGGGGGATCGAACACTGAAGCTTTCTTT. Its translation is CASSLRTGGSNTEAFF.

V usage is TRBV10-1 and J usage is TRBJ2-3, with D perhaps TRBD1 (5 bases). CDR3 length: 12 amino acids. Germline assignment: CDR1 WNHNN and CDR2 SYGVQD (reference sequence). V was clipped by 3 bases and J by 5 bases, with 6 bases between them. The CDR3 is CASSERGDTQYF. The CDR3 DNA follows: TGCGCCAGCAGTGAAAGGGGAGATACGCAGTATTTT.

The CDR3 protein is CATSRDGPGTGNTIYF. The DNA of the CDR3 is TGTGCCACCAGCAGAGATGGGCCAGGGACTGGAAACACCATATATTTT. The V and J genes are TRBV15 and TRBJ1-3, with TRBD1 as a possible D gene (5 bases). The CDR3 is 16 residues long. Trimming took 0 bases from V and 2 from J, leaving 11 bases between them. Germline V gene data show CDR1 as LNHNV and CDR2 as YYDKDF (reference sequence).

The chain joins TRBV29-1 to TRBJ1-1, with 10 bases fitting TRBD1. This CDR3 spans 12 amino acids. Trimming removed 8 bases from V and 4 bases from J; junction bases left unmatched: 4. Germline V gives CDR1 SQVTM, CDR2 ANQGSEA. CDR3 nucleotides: TGCAGCCTGTGGGACAGGGGCACTGAAGCTTTCTTT. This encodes CSLWDRGTEAFF.

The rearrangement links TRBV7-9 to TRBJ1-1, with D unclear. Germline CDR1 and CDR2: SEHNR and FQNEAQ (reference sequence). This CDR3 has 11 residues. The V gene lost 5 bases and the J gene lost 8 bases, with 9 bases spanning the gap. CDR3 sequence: CASSEEVEAFF. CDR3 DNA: TGTGCCAGCAGCGAGGAGGTGGAAGCTTTCTTT.

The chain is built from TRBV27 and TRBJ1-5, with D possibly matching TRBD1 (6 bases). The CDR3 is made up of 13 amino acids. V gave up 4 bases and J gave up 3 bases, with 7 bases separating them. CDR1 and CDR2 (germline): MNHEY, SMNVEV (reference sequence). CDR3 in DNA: TGTGCCAGCAGTTCAGGGGCCAATCAGCCCCAGCATTTT. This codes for CASSSGANQPQHF.

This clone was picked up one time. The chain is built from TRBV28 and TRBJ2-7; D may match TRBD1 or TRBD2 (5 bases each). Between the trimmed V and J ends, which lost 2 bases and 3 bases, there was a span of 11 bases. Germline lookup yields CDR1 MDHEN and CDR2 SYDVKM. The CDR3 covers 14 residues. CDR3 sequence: CASSLQGSGYEQYF. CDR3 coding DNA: TGTGCCAGCAGTTTACAGGGCAGCGGCTACGAGCAGTACTTC.

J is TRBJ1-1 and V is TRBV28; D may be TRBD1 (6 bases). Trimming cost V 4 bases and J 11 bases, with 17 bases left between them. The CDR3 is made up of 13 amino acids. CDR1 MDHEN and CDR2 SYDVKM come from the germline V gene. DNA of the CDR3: TGTGCCAGCAGTTCCCGGGACATTGGTGTGGCTTTCTTT. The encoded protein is CASSSRDIGVAFF.

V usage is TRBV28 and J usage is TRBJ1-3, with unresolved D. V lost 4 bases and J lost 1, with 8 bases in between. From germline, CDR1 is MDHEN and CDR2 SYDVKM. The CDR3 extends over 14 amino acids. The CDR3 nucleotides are TGTGCCAGCAGTTCGGAGGTATCTGGAAACACCATATATTTT. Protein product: CASSSEVSGNTIYF.

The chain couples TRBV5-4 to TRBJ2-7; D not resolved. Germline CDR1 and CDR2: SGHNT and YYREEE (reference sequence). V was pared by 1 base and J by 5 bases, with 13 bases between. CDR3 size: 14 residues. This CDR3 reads CASSLKQYRDEQYF. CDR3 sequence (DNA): TGTGCCAGCAGCTTGAAACAGTATCGGGACGAGCAGTACTTC.

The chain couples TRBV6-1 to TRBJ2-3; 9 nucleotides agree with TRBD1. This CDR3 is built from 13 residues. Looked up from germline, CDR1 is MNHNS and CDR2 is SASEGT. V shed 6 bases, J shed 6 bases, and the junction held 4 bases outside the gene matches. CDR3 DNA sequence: TGTGCCAGCAGACAGGGGGCAAGGGATACGCAGTATTTT. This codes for CASRQGARDTQYF.